The source of this T cell receptor beta chain is a study of T cell changes during pregnancy in multiple sclerosis. The protocol was immunoSEQ multiplex PCR, while the TCRdb copy is restricted to in-frame clones and leaves out a portion. The sample has under 20,000 clones, 80% to 90% seen once; the top ten hold approximately 7.5%. This receptor was taken from a female donor in good health, enrolled as a control in a pregnancy study. This specimen consisted of CD8+ T cells from peripheral blood mononuclear cells, obtained in the second trimester of pregnancy.

CDR3 sequence reads: CASGEGYEQYF. CDR3 in DNA: TGTGCCAGCGGGGAGGGGTACGAGCAGTACTTC. The chain combines TRBV27 with TRBJ2-7; TRBD2 agrees at 7 bases. Germline-derived CDR1 and CDR2 are MNHEY and SMNVEV (reference sequence). The J segment lost 4 bases and the V segment lost 8 bases, leaving 2 bases of the junction unmatched. This CDR3 comprises 11 residues.